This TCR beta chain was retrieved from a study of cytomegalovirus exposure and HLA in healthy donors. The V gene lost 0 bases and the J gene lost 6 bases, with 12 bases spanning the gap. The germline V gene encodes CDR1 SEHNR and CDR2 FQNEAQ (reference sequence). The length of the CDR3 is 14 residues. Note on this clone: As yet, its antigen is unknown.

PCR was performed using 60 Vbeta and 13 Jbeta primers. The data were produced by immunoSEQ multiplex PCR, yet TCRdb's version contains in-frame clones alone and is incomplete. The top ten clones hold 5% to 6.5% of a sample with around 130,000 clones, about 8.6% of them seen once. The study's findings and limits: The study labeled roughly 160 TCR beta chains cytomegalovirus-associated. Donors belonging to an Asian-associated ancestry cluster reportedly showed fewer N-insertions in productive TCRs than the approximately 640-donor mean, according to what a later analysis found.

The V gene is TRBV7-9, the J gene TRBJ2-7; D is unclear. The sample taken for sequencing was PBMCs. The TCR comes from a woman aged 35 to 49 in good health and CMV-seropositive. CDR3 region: CASSLAGITSEQYF. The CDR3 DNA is TGTGCCAGCAGCTTAGCGGGCATCACCTCCGAGCAGTACTTC.